Listed below are T cell receptor beta chains from one sample, sequenced in a study of blood T cell repertoires in COVID-19. Libraries were prepared by immunoSEQ multiplex PCR; TCRdb keeps only in-frame clonotypes and omits some of them. There are approximately 70,000 clones in the sample; 75% to 85% occur only once, and less than 5.5% lies in the top ten. What was sequenced was peripheral blood. These receptors came from a woman older than 75 with active or convalescent COVID-19. Both conserved end residues are part of each CDR3. A D gene is named only where the DNA matches it firmly. A row's size may be missing; if present it is once, few, many or a size class.

v_call: TRBV6-2/TRBV6-3; clone_size: NA; cdr3_length: 13; d_call: NA; j_call: TRBJ1-3; cdr3_nt: TGTGCCAGCAGTTGGGGAGTGGGAAACACCATATATTTT; cdr3_aa: CASSWGVGNTIYF
v_call: TRBV9; clone_size: NA; cdr3_length: 14; d_call: NA; j_call: TRBJ2-7; cdr3_nt: TGTGCCAGCAGCTCGCGGCCAGAGGCCTACGAGCAGTACTTC; cdr3_aa: CASSSRPEAYEQYF
v_call: TRBV6-5; clone_size: NA; cdr3_length: 12; d_call: NA; j_call: TRBJ1-2; cdr3_nt: TGTGCCACCCAAACAGGTCTCCGTGGCTACACCTTC; cdr3_aa: CATQTGLRGYTF
v_call: TRBV11-2; clone_size: NA; cdr3_length: 16; d_call: TRBD1; j_call: TRBJ1-4; cdr3_nt: TGTGCCAGCACAAAGCACGGACAGGGGTCAAATGAAAAACTGTTTTTT; cdr3_aa: CASTKHGQGSNEKLFF
v_call: TRBV24-1; clone_size: NA; cdr3_length: 13; d_call: NA; j_call: TRBJ1-4; cdr3_nt: TGTGCCACCAGTGACCCGAACAGGGAAAACCTGTTTTTT; cdr3_aa: CATSDPNRENLFF
v_call: TRBV4-3; clone_size: NA; cdr3_length: 15; d_call: TRBD1; j_call: TRBJ1-2; cdr3_nt: TGCGCCAGCAGCCAAGATCAAGGGGGCGCGGTTGGCTACACCTTC; cdr3_aa: CASSQDQGGAVGYTF
v_call: TRBV10-3; clone_size: NA; cdr3_length: 15; d_call: TRBD1; j_call: TRBJ1-5; cdr3_nt: TGTGCAACCCGGGTTTACAGGGGAGAAGATCAGCCCCAGCATTTT; cdr3_aa: CATRVYRGEDQPQHF
v_call: TRBV6-4; clone_size: NA; cdr3_length: 16; d_call: NA; j_call: TRBJ2-1; cdr3_nt: TGTGCCAGCAGCCACCCGTCCCCTCTAGATTGCAATGAGCAGTTCTTC; cdr3_aa: CASSHPSPLDCNEQFF
v_call: TRBV19; clone_size: NA; cdr3_length: 17; d_call: TRBD1; j_call: TRBJ2-3; cdr3_nt: TGTGCCAGTAGTGCCTACGGGACAGGGGGACGCATAGATACGCAGTATTTT; cdr3_aa: CASSAYGTGGRIDTQYF
v_call: TRBV27; clone_size: NA; cdr3_length: 15; d_call: NA; j_call: TRBJ1-5; cdr3_nt: TGTGCCAGCAGGGTGGGAGCGGGGGGCAATCAGCCCCAGCATTTT; cdr3_aa: CASRVGAGGNQPQHF
v_call: TRBV5-1; clone_size: NA; cdr3_length: 14; d_call: TRBD1; j_call: TRBJ2-1; cdr3_nt: TGCGCCAGCACAGGGGGCAATCTGCCCGATGAGCAGTTCTTC; cdr3_aa: CASTGGNLPDEQFF
v_call: TRBV9; clone_size: NA; cdr3_length: 14; d_call: NA; j_call: TRBJ2-5; cdr3_nt: TGTGCCAGCAGCGTAGGGGCTTGGCAAGAGACCCAGTACTTC; cdr3_aa: CASSVGAWQETQYF
v_call: TRBV5-1; clone_size: NA; cdr3_length: 16; d_call: NA; j_call: TRBJ2-2; cdr3_nt: TGCGCCAGCAGCTTGGAACGGGAGCAATACACCGGGGAGCTGTTTTTT; cdr3_aa: CASSLEREQYTGELFF
v_call: TRBV3-1/TRBV3-2; clone_size: NA; cdr3_length: 13; d_call: NA; j_call: TRBJ2-3; cdr3_nt: TGTGCCAGCAGCCAAGAGTTCGCAGATACGCAGTATTTT; cdr3_aa: CASSQEFADTQYF
v_call: TRBV19; clone_size: few; cdr3_length: 14; d_call: NA; j_call: TRBJ2-2; cdr3_nt: TGTGCCAGTACCCCGCAGTCGAACACCGGGGAGCTGTTTTTT; cdr3_aa: CASTPQSNTGELFF
v_call: TRBV15; clone_size: NA; cdr3_length: 16; d_call: NA; j_call: TRBJ2-6; cdr3_nt: TGTGCCACCAGCAGAGATAGAAGCTCTGGGGCCAACGTCCTGACTTTC; cdr3_aa: CATSRDRSSGANVLTF
v_call: TRBV7-9; clone_size: NA; cdr3_length: 14; d_call: TRBD1; j_call: TRBJ1-2; cdr3_nt: TGTGCCAGCAGCTTAGATGGGACAGGGACATACTACACCTTC; cdr3_aa: CASSLDGTGTYYTF
v_call: TRBV5-1; clone_size: once; cdr3_length: 12; d_call: NA; j_call: TRBJ1-3; cdr3_nt: TGCGCCAGCAGCTTGTCAGGAAACACCATATATTTT; cdr3_aa: CASSLSGNTIYF
v_call: TRBV12-3/TRBV12-4; clone_size: once; cdr3_length: 12; d_call: NA; j_call: TRBJ1-1; cdr3_nt: TGTGCCAGCAGTTTTGGGAGCACTGAAGCTTTCTTT; cdr3_aa: CASSFGSTEAFF
v_call: TRBV18; clone_size: NA; cdr3_length: 15; d_call: NA; j_call: TRBJ1-3; cdr3_nt: TGTGCCAGCTCACCTGATGAAGCCTCTGGAAACACCATATATTTT; cdr3_aa: CASSPDEASGNTIYF
v_call: TRBV3-1/TRBV3-2; clone_size: NA; cdr3_length: 15; d_call: NA; j_call: TRBJ1-6; cdr3_nt: TGTGCCAGCAGCCAAGACCCAAGAAAATCACAGGGTTTGGGATTT; cdr3_aa: CASSQDPRKSQGLGF
v_call: TRBV19; clone_size: few; cdr3_length: 15; d_call: TRBD1; j_call: TRBJ2-3; cdr3_nt: TGTGCCAGTACCCAGGACAGGGTGAGCGGTGATACGCAGTATTTT; cdr3_aa: CASTQDRVSGDTQYF
v_call: TRBV5-1; clone_size: NA; cdr3_length: 15; d_call: TRBD2; j_call: TRBJ2-1; cdr3_nt: TGCGCCAGCAGCTTGGATAGCGGGAGTTACAATGAGCAGTTCTTC; cdr3_aa: CASSLDSGSYNEQFF
v_call: TRBV27; clone_size: NA; cdr3_length: 15; d_call: TRBD2; j_call: TRBJ2-3; cdr3_nt: TGTGCCAGCAGTGTGGGACTAGCGAACACAGATACGCAGTATTTT; cdr3_aa: CASSVGLANTDTQYF
v_call: TRBV5-5; clone_size: NA; cdr3_length: 14; d_call: TRBD1; j_call: TRBJ2-7; cdr3_nt: TGTGCCAGCAGCGGGGCCGGGACAGCCTACGAGCAGTACTTC; cdr3_aa: CASSGAGTAYEQYF
v_call: TRBV6-2/TRBV6-3; clone_size: once; cdr3_length: 16; d_call: NA; j_call: TRBJ1-6; cdr3_nt: TGTGCCAGCAGTTACGAAGAGGGAGTCTTAGGGTCACCCCTCCACTTT; cdr3_aa: CASSYEEGVLGSPLHF
v_call: TRBV19; clone_size: many; cdr3_length: 14; d_call: NA; j_call: TRBJ1-1; cdr3_nt: TGTGCCAGTAGTATTCCGGCAGGGAACACTGAAGCTTTCTTT; cdr3_aa: CASSIPAGNTEAFF
v_call: TRBV10-3; clone_size: NA; cdr3_length: 13; d_call: NA; j_call: TRBJ1-6; cdr3_nt: TGTGCCACCTCAGGGGTAGTTAATTCACCCCTCCACTTT; cdr3_aa: CATSGVVNSPLHF
v_call: TRBV29-1; clone_size: NA; cdr3_length: 11; d_call: NA; j_call: TRBJ2-3; cdr3_nt: TGCAGCGGGCTAGAATCAGATACGCAGTATTTT; cdr3_aa: CSGLESDTQYF
v_call: TRBV29-1; clone_size: NA; cdr3_length: 13; d_call: NA; j_call: TRBJ2-7; cdr3_nt: TGCAGCGTTCGTTTACCCGGGAGATACGAGCAGTACTTC; cdr3_aa: CSVRLPGRYEQYF
v_call: TRBV29-1; clone_size: NA; cdr3_length: 12; d_call: NA; j_call: TRBJ2-7; cdr3_nt: TGCAGTTACAGGGCCCCCTCGGGCGAGCAGTACTTC; cdr3_aa: CSYRAPSGEQYF
v_call: TRBV7-2; clone_size: NA; cdr3_length: 17; d_call: TRBD1; j_call: TRBJ2-2; cdr3_nt: TGTGCCAGCAGCTCAAGTACCGGGACAGGGGTTATCGGGGAGCTGTTTTTT; cdr3_aa: CASSSSTGTGVIGELFF
v_call: TRBV19; clone_size: NA; cdr3_length: 16; d_call: TRBD1; j_call: TRBJ1-6; cdr3_nt: TGTGCCAGTAGTATGGTTCTAGGCAGGGGGGACTCACCCCTCCACTTT; cdr3_aa: CASSMVLGRGDSPLHF
v_call: TRBV25-1; clone_size: NA; cdr3_length: 15; d_call: NA; j_call: TRBJ2-2; cdr3_nt: TGTGCCAGCAGTCCATTCGGGGGGCGGGGCGGGGAGCTGTTTTTT; cdr3_aa: CASSPFGGRGGELFF
v_call: TRBV7-8; clone_size: NA; cdr3_length: 17; d_call: NA; j_call: TRBJ2-1; cdr3_nt: TGTGCCAGCAGCTCCCGACTAGGGGTGAGCTCCTACAATGAGCAGTTCTTC; cdr3_aa: CASSSRLGVSSYNEQFF
v_call: TRBV2; clone_size: NA; cdr3_length: 15; d_call: NA; j_call: TRBJ2-5; cdr3_nt: TGTGCCAGCAGTGAGGGCTTCACTTACGAAGAGACCCAGTACTTC; cdr3_aa: CASSEGFTYEETQYF
v_call: TRBV11-2; clone_size: NA; cdr3_length: 15; d_call: TRBD2; j_call: TRBJ2-1; cdr3_nt: TGTGCCAGCAGCTTAGGGCGACTAGCGGGAGATGAGCAGTTCTTC; cdr3_aa: CASSLGRLAGDEQFF
v_call: TRBV5-1; clone_size: NA; cdr3_length: 15; d_call: NA; j_call: TRBJ1-2; cdr3_nt: TGCGCCAGCAGCTTGGTTTTCCGCGGAAAGGATGGCTACACCTTC; cdr3_aa: CASSLVFRGKDGYTF
v_call: TRBV2; clone_size: NA; cdr3_length: 17; d_call: TRBD1; j_call: TRBJ1-5; cdr3_nt: TGTGCCAGCAGGCTACAGGGGGCCGGGCTACTTGGTCAGCCCCAGCATTTT; cdr3_aa: CASRLQGAGLLGQPQHF
v_call: TRBV19; clone_size: NA; cdr3_length: 13; d_call: TRBD2; j_call: TRBJ2-1; cdr3_nt: TGTGCCAGTAGAGACCGGGGGGGCAATGAGCAGTTCTTC; cdr3_aa: CASRDRGGNEQFF
v_call: TRBV3-1/TRBV3-2; clone_size: NA; cdr3_length: 13; d_call: NA; j_call: TRBJ2-5; cdr3_nt: TGTGCCAGCAGCCGGGGGGGGCCAGAGACCCAGTACTTC; cdr3_aa: CASSRGGPETQYF
v_call: TRBV12-3/TRBV12-4; clone_size: once; cdr3_length: 13; d_call: NA; j_call: TRBJ2-1; cdr3_nt: TGTGCCAGCAGTGACTCTAGGTACAATGAGCAGTTCTTC; cdr3_aa: CASSDSRYNEQFF
v_call: TRBV18; clone_size: once; cdr3_length: 15; d_call: TRBD1; j_call: TRBJ2-7; cdr3_nt: TGTGCCAGTCGGTCTCCGACAGGGGGAACCTACGAGCAGTACTTC; cdr3_aa: CASRSPTGGTYEQYF
v_call: TRBV13; clone_size: NA; cdr3_length: 16; d_call: NA; j_call: TRBJ1-1; cdr3_nt: TGTGCCAGCAGCAGGATCTACAGGATCTTGAACACTGAAGCTTTCTTT; cdr3_aa: CASSRIYRILNTEAFF
v_call: TRBV28; clone_size: NA; cdr3_length: 16; d_call: TRBD1; j_call: TRBJ1-2; cdr3_nt: TGTGCCAGCAGTCCATACGGGTACGGGACAGCCTATGGCTACACCTTC; cdr3_aa: CASSPYGYGTAYGYTF